This T cell receptor beta chain derives from a study of T cell clones after liver transplantation. Study-level information: Liver transplant recipients had immunosuppression withdrawal attempted within 2 years. Post-transplant blood was tracked for graft-donor-reactive T cell clones identified in a pre-transplant mixed lymphocyte reaction. Graft-donor-reactive sequences were compared with third-party-reactive TCRbeta sequences from pre-transplant mixed lymphocyte reactions. General study results and limits: In 5 of 8 subjects, circulating graft-donor-reactive CD4 TCRbeta sequences fell significantly after transplant.

Some clones are missing from TCRdb's copy, which holds only in-frame ones; the method was immunoSEQ multiplex PCR. This table has fewer than 70,000 clones, about 70% appearing once. Germline CDR1 and CDR2: MGHDK and SYGVNS. Trimming took 1 base from V and 1 from J, leaving 10 bases between them. CDR3 length equals 15 residues. Only one count was recorded for this clone. Its antigen is as yet unknown. The sequence was collected from a human donor who received a liver transplant. The sequences come from CD4+ T cells from blood, collected before liver transplant. V and J are TRBV25-1 and TRBJ1-1; tentatively, D is TRBD1 (5 bases). The CDR3 nucleotides read TGTGCCAGCAGTGAATTTTCAGGGCCGAACACTGAAGCTTTCTTT. Amino acid sequence: CASSEFSGPNTEAFF. Supplemented by reference TRBV25-1 and TRBJ1-1, the full variable domain reads EADIYQTPRYLVIGTGKKITLECSQTMGHDKMYWYQQDPGMELHLIHYSYGVNSTEKGDLSSESTVSRIRTEHFPLTLESARPSHTSQYLCASSEFSGPNTEAFFGQGTRLTVV.